This record looks at one T cell receptor beta chain sequence and its context. Its antigen is not identified. The data were taken from a study of cytotoxic CD8 clonotypes in ibrutinib-treated CLL. Study-wide points: Clonality increased at ibrutinib response and stayed stable in sustained remission. At progression, however, it fell back toward baseline.

The CDR3 totals 13 residues. The germline V and J ends were trimmed by 5 bases and 4 bases, with 12 bases remaining between them. Germline CDR1 SGHTA, CDR2 FQGNSA. The data were produced by immunoSEQ multiplex PCR, yet TCRdb's version contains in-frame clones alone and is incomplete. The table shows approximately 280,000 clones, with roughly four fifths occurring only once. This TCR came from a human donor with chronic lymphocytic leukemia. Specimen: PBMCs, collected at disease progression, from a patient treated with ibrutinib. The V call is TRBV7-2, the J call TRBJ2-7; no clear D. CDR3 protein: CASSQVENYEQYF. CDR3 DNA: TGTGCCAGCAGCCAAGTCGAGAATTACGAGCAGTACTTC.